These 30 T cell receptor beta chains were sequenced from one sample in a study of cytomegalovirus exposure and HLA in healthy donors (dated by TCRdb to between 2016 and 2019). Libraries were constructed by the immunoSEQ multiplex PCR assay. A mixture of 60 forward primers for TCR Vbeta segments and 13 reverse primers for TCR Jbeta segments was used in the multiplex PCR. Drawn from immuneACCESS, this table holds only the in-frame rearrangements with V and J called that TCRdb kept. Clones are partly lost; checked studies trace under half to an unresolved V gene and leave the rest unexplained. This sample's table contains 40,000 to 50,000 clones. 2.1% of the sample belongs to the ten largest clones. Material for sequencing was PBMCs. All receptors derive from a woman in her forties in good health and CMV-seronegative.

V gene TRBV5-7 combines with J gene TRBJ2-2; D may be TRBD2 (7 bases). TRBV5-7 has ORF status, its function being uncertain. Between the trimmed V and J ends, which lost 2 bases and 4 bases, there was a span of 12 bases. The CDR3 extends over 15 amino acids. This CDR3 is CASSFEGGSTGELFF. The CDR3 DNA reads TGTGCCAGCAGCTTCGAGGGGGGGAGCACCGGGGAGCTGTTTTTT.

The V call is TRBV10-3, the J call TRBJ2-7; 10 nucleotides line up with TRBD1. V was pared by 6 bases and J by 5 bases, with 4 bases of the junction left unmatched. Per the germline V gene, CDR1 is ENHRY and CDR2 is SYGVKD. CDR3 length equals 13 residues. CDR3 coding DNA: TGTGCCATCAGGACAGGGGGCATCAACGAGCAGTACTTC. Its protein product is CAIRTGGINEQYF.

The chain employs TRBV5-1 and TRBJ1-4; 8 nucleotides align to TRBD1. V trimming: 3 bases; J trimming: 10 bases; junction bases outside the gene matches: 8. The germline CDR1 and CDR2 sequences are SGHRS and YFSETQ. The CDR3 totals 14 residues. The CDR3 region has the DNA TGCGCCAGCAGCTCCGGACAGGGCTCCGCAAAACTGTTTTTT. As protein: CASSSGQGSAKLFF.

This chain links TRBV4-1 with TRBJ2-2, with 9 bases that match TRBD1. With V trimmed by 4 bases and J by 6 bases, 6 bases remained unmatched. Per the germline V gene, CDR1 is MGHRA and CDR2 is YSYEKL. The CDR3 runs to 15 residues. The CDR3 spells CASSPGQGLSGELFF. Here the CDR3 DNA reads TGCGCCAGCAGCCCCGGACAGGGGTTGTCCGGGGAGCTGTTTTTT.

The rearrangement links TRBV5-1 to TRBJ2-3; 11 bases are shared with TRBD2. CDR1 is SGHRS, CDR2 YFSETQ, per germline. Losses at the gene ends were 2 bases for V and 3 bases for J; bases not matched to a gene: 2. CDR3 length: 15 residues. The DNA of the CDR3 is TGCGCCAGCAGCTTAGGGACTAGCGGTACAGATACGCAGTATTTT. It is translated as CASSLGTSGTDTQYF.

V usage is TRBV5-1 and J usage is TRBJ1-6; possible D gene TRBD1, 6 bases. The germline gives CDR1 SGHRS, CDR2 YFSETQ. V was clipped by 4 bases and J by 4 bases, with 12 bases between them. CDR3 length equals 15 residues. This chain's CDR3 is CASSPGGAYNSPLHF. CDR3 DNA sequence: TGCGCCAGCAGCCCCGGGGGGGCTTATAATTCACCCCTCCACTTT. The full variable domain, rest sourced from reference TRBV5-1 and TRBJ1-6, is KAGVTQTPRYLIKTRGQQVTLSCSPISGHRSVSWYQQTPGQGLQFLFEYFSETQRNKGNFPGRFSGRQFSNSRSEMNVSTLELGDSALYLCASSPGGAYNSPLHFGNGTRLTVT.

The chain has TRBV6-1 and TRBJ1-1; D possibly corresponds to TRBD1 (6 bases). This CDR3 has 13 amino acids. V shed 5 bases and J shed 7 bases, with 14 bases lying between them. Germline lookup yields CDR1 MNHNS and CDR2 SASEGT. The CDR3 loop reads CASSSRGGLEAFF. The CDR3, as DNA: TGTGCCAGCAGTTCCCGGGGGGGGCTTGAAGCTTTCTTT.

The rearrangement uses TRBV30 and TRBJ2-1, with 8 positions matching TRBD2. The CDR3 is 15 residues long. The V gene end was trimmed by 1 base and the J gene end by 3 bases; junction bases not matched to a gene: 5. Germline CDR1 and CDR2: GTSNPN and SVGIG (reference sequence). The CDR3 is CAWSESGRVYNEQFF. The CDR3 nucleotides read TGTGCCTGGAGTGAGTCCGGGAGGGTCTACAATGAGCAGTTCTTC.

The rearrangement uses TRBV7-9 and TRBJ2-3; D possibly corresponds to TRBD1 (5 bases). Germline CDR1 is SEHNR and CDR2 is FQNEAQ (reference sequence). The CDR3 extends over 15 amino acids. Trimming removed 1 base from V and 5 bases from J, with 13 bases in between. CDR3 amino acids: CASSLVSGAGDTQYF. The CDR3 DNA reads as TGTGCCAGCAGCTTAGTATCTGGGGCCGGAGATACGCAGTATTTT. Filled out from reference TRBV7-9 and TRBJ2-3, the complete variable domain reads DTGVSQNPRHKITKRGQNVTFRCDPISEHNRLYWYRQTLGQGPEFLTYFQNEAQLEKSRLLSDRFSAERPKGSFSTLEIQRTEQGDSAMYLCASSLVSGAGDTQYFGPGTRLTVL.

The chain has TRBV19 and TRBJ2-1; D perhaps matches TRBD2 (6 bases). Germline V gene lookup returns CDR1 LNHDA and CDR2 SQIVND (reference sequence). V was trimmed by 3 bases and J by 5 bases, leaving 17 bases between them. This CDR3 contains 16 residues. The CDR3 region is CASSMLGGGTDNEQFF. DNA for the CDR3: TGTGCCAGTAGTATGTTGGGGGGAGGCACCGACAATGAGCAGTTCTTC.

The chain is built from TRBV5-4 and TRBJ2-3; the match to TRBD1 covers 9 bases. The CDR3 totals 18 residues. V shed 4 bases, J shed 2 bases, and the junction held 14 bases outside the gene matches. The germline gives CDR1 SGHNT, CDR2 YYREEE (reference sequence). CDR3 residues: CASSGGGPGQGLTDTQYF. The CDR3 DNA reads TGTGCCAGCAGCGGGGGGGGACCGGGACAGGGCCTCACAGATACGCAGTATTTT.

CDR3: CASSVGRQGGTEAFF. CDR3 coding DNA: TGTGCCAGCAGTGTCGGTCGACAGGGCGGCACTGAAGCTTTCTTT. The chain combines TRBV6-1 with TRBJ1-1; TRBD1 matches 7 bases. Germline-derived CDR1 and CDR2 are MNHNS and SASEGT. After removal of 4 bases from V and 4 bases from J, the junction contained 9 bases not matched to a gene. The CDR3 has 15 amino acids.

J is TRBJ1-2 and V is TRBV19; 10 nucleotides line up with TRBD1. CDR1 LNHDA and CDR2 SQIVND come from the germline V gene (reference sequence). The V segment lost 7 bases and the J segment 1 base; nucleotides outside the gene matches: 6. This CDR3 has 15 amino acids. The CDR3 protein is CASNTGQGNNYGYTF. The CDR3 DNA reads TGTGCCAGTAATACGGGACAGGGGAATAACTATGGCTACACCTTC.

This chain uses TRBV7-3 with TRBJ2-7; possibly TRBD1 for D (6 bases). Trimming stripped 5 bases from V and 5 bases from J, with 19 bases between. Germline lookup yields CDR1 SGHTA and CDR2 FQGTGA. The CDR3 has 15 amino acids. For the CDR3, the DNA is TGTGCCAGCAGCCGTCAGGGGCAACTGATGAACGAGCAGTACTTC. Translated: CASSRQGQLMNEQYF.

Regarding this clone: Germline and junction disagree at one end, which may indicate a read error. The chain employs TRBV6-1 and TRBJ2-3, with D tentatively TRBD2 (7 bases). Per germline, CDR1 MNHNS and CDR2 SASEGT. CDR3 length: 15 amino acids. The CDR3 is CASREGGGLPDTQYF. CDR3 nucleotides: TGTGCCAGCAGGGAAGGGGGGGGACTACCTGATACGCAGTATTTT.

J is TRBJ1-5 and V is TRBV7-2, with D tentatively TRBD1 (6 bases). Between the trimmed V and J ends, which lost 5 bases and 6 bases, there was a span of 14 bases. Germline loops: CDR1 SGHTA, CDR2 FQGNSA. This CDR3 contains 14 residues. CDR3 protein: CASSPPGVVQPQHF. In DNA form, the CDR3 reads TGTGCCAGCAGCCCCCCAGGGGTTGTTCAGCCCCAGCATTTT.

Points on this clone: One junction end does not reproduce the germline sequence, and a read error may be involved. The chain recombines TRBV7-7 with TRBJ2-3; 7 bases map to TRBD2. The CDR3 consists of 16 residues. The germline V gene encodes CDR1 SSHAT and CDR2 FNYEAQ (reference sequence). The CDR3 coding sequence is TGTGCTAGCAGCCTTGGGTCCTGGGGGGGGACAGATACGCAGTATTTT. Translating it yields CASSLGSWGGTDTQYF.

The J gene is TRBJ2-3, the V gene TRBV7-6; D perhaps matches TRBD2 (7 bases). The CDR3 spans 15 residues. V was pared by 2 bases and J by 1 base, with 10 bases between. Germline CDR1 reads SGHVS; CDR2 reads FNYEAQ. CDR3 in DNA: TGTGCCAGCAGCTTAAACGGGGGGCGCACAGATACGCAGTATTTT. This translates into CASSLNGGRTDTQYF.

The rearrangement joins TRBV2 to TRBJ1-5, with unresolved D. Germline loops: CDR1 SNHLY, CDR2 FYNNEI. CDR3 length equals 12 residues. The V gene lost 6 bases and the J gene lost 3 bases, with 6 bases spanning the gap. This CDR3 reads CASRTNNQPQHF. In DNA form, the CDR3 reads TGTGCCAGCAGGACAAACAATCAGCCCCAGCATTTT.

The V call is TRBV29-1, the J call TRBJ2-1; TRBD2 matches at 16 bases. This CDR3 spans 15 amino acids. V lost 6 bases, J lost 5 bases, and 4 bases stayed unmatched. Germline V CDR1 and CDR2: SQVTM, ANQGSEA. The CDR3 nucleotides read TGCAGCGTGGGGACTAGCGGGAGGGGTGACAATGAGCAGTTCTTC. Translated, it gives CSVGTSGRGDNEQFF.

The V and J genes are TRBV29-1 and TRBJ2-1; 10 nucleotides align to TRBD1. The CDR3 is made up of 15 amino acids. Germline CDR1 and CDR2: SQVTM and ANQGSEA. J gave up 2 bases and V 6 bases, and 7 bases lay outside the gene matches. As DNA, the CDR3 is TGCAGCGTGGTACTAGGGACAGGGGCCTACAATGAGCAGTTCTTC. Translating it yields CSVVLGTGAYNEQFF.

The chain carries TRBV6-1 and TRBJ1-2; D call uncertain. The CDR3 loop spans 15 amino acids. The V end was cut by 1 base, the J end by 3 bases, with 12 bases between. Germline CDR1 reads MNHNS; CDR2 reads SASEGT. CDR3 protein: CASSEGPNADYGYTF. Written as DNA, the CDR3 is TGTGCCAGCAGTGAAGGTCCCAACGCAGACTATGGCTACACCTTC.

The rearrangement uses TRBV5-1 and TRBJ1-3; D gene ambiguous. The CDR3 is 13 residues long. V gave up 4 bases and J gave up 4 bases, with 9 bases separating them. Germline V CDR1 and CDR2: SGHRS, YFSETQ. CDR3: CASSLLGGNTIYF. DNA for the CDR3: TGCGCCAGCAGCCTGCTCGGGGGAAACACCATATATTTT.

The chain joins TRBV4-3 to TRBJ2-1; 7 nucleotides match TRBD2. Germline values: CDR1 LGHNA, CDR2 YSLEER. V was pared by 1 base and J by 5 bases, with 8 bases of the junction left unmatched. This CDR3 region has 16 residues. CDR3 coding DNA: TGCGCCAGCAGCCAAGTACCTAGCGGAACCGACAATGAGCAGTTCTTC. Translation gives CASSQVPSGTDNEQFF.

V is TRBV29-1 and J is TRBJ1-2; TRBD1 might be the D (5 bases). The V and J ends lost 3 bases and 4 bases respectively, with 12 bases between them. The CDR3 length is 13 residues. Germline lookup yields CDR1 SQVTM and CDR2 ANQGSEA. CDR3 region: CSVDKTASYGYTF. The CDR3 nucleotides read TGCAGCGTTGACAAGACAGCCTCCTATGGCTACACCTTC.

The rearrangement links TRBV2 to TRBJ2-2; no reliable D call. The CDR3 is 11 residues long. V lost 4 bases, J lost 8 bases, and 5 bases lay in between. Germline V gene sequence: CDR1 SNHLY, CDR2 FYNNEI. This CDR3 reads CASSVGGELFF. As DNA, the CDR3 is TGTGCCAGCAGTGTCGGGGGGGAGCTGTTTTTT.

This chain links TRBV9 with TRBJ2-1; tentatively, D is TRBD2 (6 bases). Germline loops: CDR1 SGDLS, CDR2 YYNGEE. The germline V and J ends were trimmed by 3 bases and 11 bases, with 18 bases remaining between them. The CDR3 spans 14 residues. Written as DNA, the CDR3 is TGTGCCAGCAGCGGGAGGGGAGCGGAGGGGCAGCAGTTCTTC. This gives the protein CASSGRGAEGQQFF.

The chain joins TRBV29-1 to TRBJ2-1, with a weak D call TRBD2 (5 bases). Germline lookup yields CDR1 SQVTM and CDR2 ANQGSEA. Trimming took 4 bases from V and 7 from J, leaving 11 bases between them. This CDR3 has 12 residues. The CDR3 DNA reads TGCAGCGTTGGGAGGACGGTGAATGAGCAGTTCTTC. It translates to CSVGRTVNEQFF.

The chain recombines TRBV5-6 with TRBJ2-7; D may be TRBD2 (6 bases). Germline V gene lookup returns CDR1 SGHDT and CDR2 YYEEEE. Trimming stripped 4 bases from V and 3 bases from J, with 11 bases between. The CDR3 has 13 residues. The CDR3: CASSGGSDYEQYF. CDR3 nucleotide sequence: TGTGCCAGCAGCGGAGGGTCTGACTACGAGCAGTACTTC.

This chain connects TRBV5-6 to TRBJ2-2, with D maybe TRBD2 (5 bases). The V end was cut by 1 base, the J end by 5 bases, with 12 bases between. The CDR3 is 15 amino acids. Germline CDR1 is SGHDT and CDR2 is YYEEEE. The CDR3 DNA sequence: TGTGCCAGCAGCTTGTTCACGGGATGGACCGGGGAGCTGTTTTTT. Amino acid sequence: CASSLFTGWTGELFF.